This T cell receptor beta chain comes out of a study of T cell changes during pregnancy in multiple sclerosis. CDR3 size: 16 residues. Trimming removed 0 bases at V and 3 bases at J, with 13 bases between. The germline CDR1 and CDR2 sequences are SGHKS and YYEKEE (reference sequence). Measured with immunoSEQ multiplex PCR; TCRdb has only the in-frame clones, and not every one. There are tens of thousands of clones in the sample; around 92% occur only once, and roughly 2% lies in the top ten. The material sequenced was peripheral blood, taken in the third trimester of pregnancy. This clonotype originated in a female donor in good health, enrolled as a control in a pregnancy study. The gene calls are TRBV5-5 and TRBJ2-1; D gene unclear. The CDR3, as DNA: TGTGCCAGCAGCTTGGCCACGAGGTCCGGCTACAATGAGCAGTTCTTC. Amino acids: CASSLATRSGYNEQFF.